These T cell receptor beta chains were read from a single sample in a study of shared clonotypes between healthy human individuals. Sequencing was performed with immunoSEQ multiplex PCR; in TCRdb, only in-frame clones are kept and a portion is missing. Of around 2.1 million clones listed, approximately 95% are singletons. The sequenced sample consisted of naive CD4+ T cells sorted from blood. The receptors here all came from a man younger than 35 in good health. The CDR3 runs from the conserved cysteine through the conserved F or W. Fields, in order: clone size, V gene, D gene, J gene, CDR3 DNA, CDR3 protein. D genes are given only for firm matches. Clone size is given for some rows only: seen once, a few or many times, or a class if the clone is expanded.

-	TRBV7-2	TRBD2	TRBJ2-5	TGTGCCAGCGACACTAGCGGTCGGGAGACCCAGTACTTC	CASDTSGRETQYF
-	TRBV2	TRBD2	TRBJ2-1	TGTGCCAGCAGCGCCCAGCGGGACCTGATAGGGGAGCAGTTCTTC	CASSAQRDLIGEQFF
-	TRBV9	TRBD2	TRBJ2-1	TGTGCCAGCAGCTTGAGCGGACTAGCGGGGGTCCTCTCCTACAATGAGCAGTTCTTC	CASSLSGLAGVLSYNEQFF
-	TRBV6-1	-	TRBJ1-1	TGTGCCAGCAGGGCAAAATATAACACTGAAGCTTTCTTT	CASRAKYNTEAFF
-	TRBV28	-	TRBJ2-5	TGTGCCAGCATCCCGGGGGGCCCGATCTTCGGTATCCAGTACTTC	CASIPGGPIFGIQYF
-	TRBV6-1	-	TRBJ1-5	TGTGCCAGCAGTGAACAGCGTCCTAGGGGGATTCCTGCCCAGCATTTT	CASSEQRPRGIPAQHF
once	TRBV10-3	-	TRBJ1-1	TGTGCCATCAGTGATTGGGGAGGCACTGAAGCTTTCTTT	CAISDWGGTEAFF
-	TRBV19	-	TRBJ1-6	TGTGCCAGTAGTAAGGCAAACCTAAATTCACCCCTCCACTTT	CASSKANLNSPLHF
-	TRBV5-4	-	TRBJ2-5	TGTGCCAGCACCTCGGTGGGGGAACAAGAGACCCAGTACTTC	CASTSVGEQETQYF
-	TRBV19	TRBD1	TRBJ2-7	TGTGCCAGTAGTGACCGGGACAGTGAGTACTTC	CASSDRDSEYF
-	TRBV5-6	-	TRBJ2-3	TGTGCCAGCAGCTCCTCAACTGAGTGGTCAGATACGCAGTATTTT	CASSSSTEWSDTQYF
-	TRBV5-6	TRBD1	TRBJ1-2	TGTGCCAGCAGCTTCGACAGGGGCGGCTACACCTTC	CASSFDRGGYTF
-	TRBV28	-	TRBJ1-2	TGTGCCAGCACCCCCGGGACCCCGTATGGCTACACCTTC	CASTPGTPYGYTF
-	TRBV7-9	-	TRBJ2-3	TGTGCCAGCAGCTTAGCAGGGTCCTCCCCAGATACGCAGTATTTT	CASSLAGSSPDTQYF
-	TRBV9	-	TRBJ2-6	TGTGCCAGCGCAGGGTTACTCCCTGGGGCCAACGTCCTGACTTTC	CASAGLLPGANVLTF
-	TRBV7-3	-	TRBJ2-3	TGTGCCAGCAGCTCGAGCCACACAGATACGCAGTATTTT	CASSSSHTDTQYF
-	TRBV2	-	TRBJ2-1	TGTGCCAGCAGCGTCCTCCGGCATGAGCAGTTCTTC	CASSVLRHEQFF
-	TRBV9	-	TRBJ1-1	TGTGCCAGCAGCGTAGTTCCGAACACTGAAGCTTTCTTT	CASSVVPNTEAFF
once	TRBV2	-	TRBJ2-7	TGTGCCAGCATCGCCGGTTCTCATGGAGACGAGCAGTACTTC	CASIAGSHGDEQYF
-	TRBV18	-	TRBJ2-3	TGTGCCAGCTCACCATCGGGAGATACGCAGTATTTT	CASSPSGDTQYF
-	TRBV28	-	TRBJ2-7	TGTGCCAGCAGCGACCTGGGGGACTCCTACGAGCAGTACTTC	CASSDLGDSYEQYF
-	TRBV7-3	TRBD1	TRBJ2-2	TGTGCCAGCAGCATAGACAGGGGGACCGGGGAGCTGTTTTTT	CASSIDRGTGELFF
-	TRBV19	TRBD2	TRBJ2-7	TGTGCCAGTAGCCCCCCGTTGACTAGCGGACGCTACGAGCAGTACTTC	CASSPPLTSGRYEQYF
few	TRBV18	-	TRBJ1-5	TGTGCCAGCTCACTCTTCGGTGATAGCAATCAGCCCCAGCATTTT	CASSLFGDSNQPQHF
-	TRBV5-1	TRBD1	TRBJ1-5	TGCGCCAGCAGCCTGAACGTAGGACAGGTCAAGCATTTT	CASSLNVGQVKHF
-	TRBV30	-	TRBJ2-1	TGTGCCTGGAGGGAGGGGGTGATACGGGTCCTCAACAATGAGCAGTTCTTC	CAWREGVIRVLNNEQFF
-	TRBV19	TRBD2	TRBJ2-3	TGTGCCAGTTCCGGGACTAGCGGAAATACGCAGTATTTT	CASSGTSGNTQYF
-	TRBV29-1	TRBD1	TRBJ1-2	TGCAGCGTTGAGGACAGGGGTGGCTACACCTTC	CSVEDRGGYTF
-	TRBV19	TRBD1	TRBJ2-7	TGTGCCGGGACAGGGGATTCATACGAGCAGTACTTC	CAGTGDSYEQYF
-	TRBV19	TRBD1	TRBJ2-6	TGTGCCAGTAGTAACTTCGACAGGGTCCCCGGGGCCAACGTCCTGACTTTC	CASSNFDRVPGANVLTF
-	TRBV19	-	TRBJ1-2	TGTGCCAGTAGCCAACCTAACTATGGCTACACCTTC	CASSQPNYGYTF
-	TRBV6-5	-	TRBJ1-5	TGTGCCAGCAGTTGGGAGGTTGGTCAGCCCCAGCATTTT	CASSWEVGQPQHF
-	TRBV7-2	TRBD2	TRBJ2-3	TGTGCCGTCAGGTTAGCGGGAGAGTTGGCAGATACGCAGTATTTT	CAVRLAGELADTQYF
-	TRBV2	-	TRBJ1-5	TGTGCCAGCAGTGAAAGGAGCCCTCAGCCCCAGCATTTT	CASSERSPQPQHF
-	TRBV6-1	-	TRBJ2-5	TGTGCCAGCAGCAAACCGGATTTGAAGACCCAGTACTTC	CASSKPDLKTQYF
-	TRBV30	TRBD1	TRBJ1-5	TGTGCCTGGGGGACAGTTAGCAATCAGCCCCAGCATTTT	CAWGTVSNQPQHF
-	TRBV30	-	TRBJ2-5	TGTGCCTGGAGTTTCCGACCGGGGGAGACCCAGTACTTC	CAWSFRPGETQYF
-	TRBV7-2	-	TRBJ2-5	TGTGCCAGCACCCTGTGGCTAAGCACGAAGACCCAGTACTTC	CASTLWLSTKTQYF
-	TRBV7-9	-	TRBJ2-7	TGTGCCAGCAGCACCCCCCGTAACTACGAGCAGTACTTC	CASSTPRNYEQYF